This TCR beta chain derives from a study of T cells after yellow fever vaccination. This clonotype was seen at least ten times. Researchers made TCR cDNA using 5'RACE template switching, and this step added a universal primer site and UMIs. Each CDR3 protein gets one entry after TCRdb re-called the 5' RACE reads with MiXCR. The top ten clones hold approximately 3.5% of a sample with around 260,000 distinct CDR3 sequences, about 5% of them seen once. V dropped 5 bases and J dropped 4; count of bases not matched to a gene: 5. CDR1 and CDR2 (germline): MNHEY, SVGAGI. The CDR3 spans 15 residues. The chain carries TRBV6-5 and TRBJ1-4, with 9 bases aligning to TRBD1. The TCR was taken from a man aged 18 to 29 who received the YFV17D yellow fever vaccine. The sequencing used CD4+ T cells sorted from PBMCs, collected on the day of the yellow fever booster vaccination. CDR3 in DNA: TGTGCCAGCAGTCCTCCGGGACAGGGTAATGAAAAACTGTTTTTT. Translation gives CASSPPGQGNEKLFF.